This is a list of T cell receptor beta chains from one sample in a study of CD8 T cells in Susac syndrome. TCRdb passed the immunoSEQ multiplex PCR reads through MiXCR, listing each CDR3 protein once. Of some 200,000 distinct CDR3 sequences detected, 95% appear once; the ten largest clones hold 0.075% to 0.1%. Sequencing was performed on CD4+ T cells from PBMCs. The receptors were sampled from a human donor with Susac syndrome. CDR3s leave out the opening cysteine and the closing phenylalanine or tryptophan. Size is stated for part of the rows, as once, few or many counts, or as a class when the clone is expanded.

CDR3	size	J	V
AYRRGANTGELF	.	TRBJ2-2	TRBV30
ASREAGNTDTQY	.	TRBJ2-3	TRBV7-9
ASSVGGGIYEQY	.	TRBJ2-7	TRBV2
ASSSRPDRGVYEQY	.	TRBJ2-7	TRBV11-2
AWSLGVAGDEQF	.	TRBJ2-1	TRBV30
ASSQGLDNYEQY	.	TRBJ2-7	TRBV5-5
ASSVVEAYEQY	.	TRBJ2-7	TRBV25-1
ASSLVLGEPKNSPLH	once	TRBJ1-6	TRBV5-1
SASLPGQGLWETQY	.	TRBJ2-5	TRBV20-1
ASSLYREGEQY	.	TRBJ2-7	TRBV27
ASSFQLASSTDTQY	.	TRBJ2-3	TRBV11-2
SVGGGGAGQPQH	.	TRBJ1-5	TRBV29-1
SVRRTGNYGYT	.	TRBJ1-2	TRBV29-1
ASSTGQGWDYGYT	.	TRBJ1-2	TRBV5-4
AWSIMLENTIY	.	TRBJ1-3	TRBV30
ASSRPPLVAF	.	TRBJ1-1	TRBV7-9
SAKGGLAGTYSGYEQY	.	TRBJ2-7	TRBV20-1
AWRAQGVYEQY	.	TRBJ2-7	TRBV30
ASSYSTGWNEQF	.	TRBJ2-1	TRBV6-6
ASSYSSGGGTDTQY	few	TRBJ2-3	TRBV6-5
ASSQDLPGSSYEQY	.	TRBJ2-7	TRBV14
ASSPGQGKQDDGYT	.	TRBJ1-2	TRBV18
SASPAVETQY	.	TRBJ2-5	TRBV20-1
ASSLTGYYNEQF	.	TRBJ2-1	TRBV7-2
ASSLLAGFQETQY	.	TRBJ2-5	TRBV11-2
ASSLPSGGVSTDTQY	.	TRBJ2-3	TRBV11-3
ASTTSGSYNEQF	.	TRBJ2-1	TRBV12-3/TRBV12-4
ASSFDRIGQPQH	.	TRBJ1-5	TRBV7-8